This is a list of T cell receptor beta chains from one sample in a study of technical replicates of blood from several donors. Repertoires were generated with immunoSEQ multiplex PCR, while TCRdb's copy carries only in-frame clones and drops some. The sample lists tens of thousands of clones, 85% to 95% occurring once. The sequenced material came from T cells isolated from PBMCs. Receptors were obtained from a human donor in good health. The CDR3 runs from the conserved cysteine through the conserved F or W. The D gene is left open where the match is weak.

V: TRBV28
J: TRBJ2-3
D: -
CDR3: CASSLCLLDILRSTDTQYF

V: TRBV27
J: TRBJ2-3
D: TRBD2
CDR3: CASSLNSGSPTDTQYF

V: TRBV28
J: TRBJ2-7
D: -
CDR3: CATRLAYEQYF

V: TRBV12-5
J: TRBJ1-2
D: TRBD1
CDR3: CASGLVVRTGGNGYTF

V: TRBV6-6
J: TRBJ2-5
D: -
CDR3: CASSGGAWGEETQYF

V: TRBV18
J: TRBJ1-1
D: -
CDR3: CASSPSGMAEAFF

V: TRBV30
J: TRBJ2-7
D: -
CDR3: CACSGKGFYEQYF

V: TRBV9
J: TRBJ1-3
D: TRBD1
CDR3: CASSAKQGNTIYF

V: TRBV7-2
J: TRBJ2-3
D: TRBD2
CDR3: CASSFGGRSTDTQYF

V: TRBV5-4
J: TRBJ2-2
D: TRBD2
CDR3: CASSFSGRETGELFF

V: TRBV27
J: TRBJ2-5
D: -
CDR3: CASSPSGRETQYF

V: TRBV7-9
J: TRBJ1-1
D: -
CDR3: CASSLGSVSNTEAFF

V: TRBV5-4
J: TRBJ1-2
D: TRBD1
CDR3: CASRHPGQVRGYTF

V: TRBV4-1
J: TRBJ2-7
D: TRBD2
CDR3: CASSQGRGGYEQYF

V: TRBV9
J: TRBJ1-3
D: -
CDR3: CASSVAGSGNTIYF

V: TRBV6-5
J: TRBJ2-5
D: TRBD2
CDR3: CASSPTGTRETQYF

V: TRBV4-1
J: TRBJ1-1
D: TRBD1
CDR3: CASSAHRGTNTEAFF

V: TRBV28
J: TRBJ2-5
D: -
CDR3: CASTQAPRETQYF

V: TRBV7-9
J: TRBJ2-4
D: TRBD1
CDR3: CASSPGQGTDIQYF

V: TRBV11-2
J: TRBJ2-1
D: TRBD2
CDR3: CASTHTDREGYNEQFF

V: TRBV7-3
J: TRBJ1-1
D: -
CDR3: CASSFDTSTEAFF

V: TRBV14
J: TRBJ2-5
D: -
CDR3: CASSRGETQYF

V: TRBV18
J: TRBJ2-1
D: TRBD2
CDR3: CASFTSGRNNEQFF

V: TRBV7-9
J: TRBJ2-4
D: -
CDR3: CASSSTRAKNIQYF